These T cell receptor beta chains were read from a single sample in a study of blood T cell repertoires in COVID-19. Clones were sequenced by immunoSEQ multiplex PCR, and TCRdb holds only the in-frame ones, with some missing. Of some 220,000 clones listed, about 80% are singletons. Specimen: PBMCs or T cells enriched from blood (not recorded which). The receptors were gathered from a woman aged 40 to 55 with acute COVID-19. Each CDR3 is given with its conserved first and last residue. The order of the fields is V gene, D gene, J gene, clone size, CDR3 protein, CDR3 DNA. The D gene is left open where the match is weak. Clone sizes are given selectively: once, few, many, or a class where the clone is expanded.

v_call: TRBV7-2
d_call: -
j_call: TRBJ1-3
clone_size: -
cdr3_aa: CASSLVTGSGNTIYF
cdr3_nt: TGTGCCAGCAGCTTAGTTACAGGCTCTGGAAACACCATATATTTT

v_call: TRBV18
d_call: -
j_call: TRBJ2-2
clone_size: -
cdr3_aa: CASSPLLNTGELFF
cdr3_nt: TGTGCCAGCTCACCACTACTTAACACCGGGGAGCTGTTTTTT

v_call: TRBV11-2
d_call: TRBD1
j_call: TRBJ2-1
clone_size: -
cdr3_aa: CASSSNRGQGYNEQFF
cdr3_nt: TGTGCCAGCAGCTCTAATAGGGGACAGGGCTACAATGAGCAGTTCTTC

v_call: TRBV7-9
d_call: -
j_call: TRBJ1-5
clone_size: -
cdr3_aa: CASSSDQGSNQPQHF
cdr3_nt: TGTGCCAGCAGCTCCGACCAGGGGAGTAATCAGCCCCAGCATTTT

v_call: TRBV7-6
d_call: TRBD1
j_call: TRBJ1-6
clone_size: -
cdr3_aa: CASSPTGTGNNSPLHF
cdr3_nt: TGTGCCAGCAGCCCAACCGGGACAGGGAATAATTCACCCCTCCACTTT

v_call: TRBV7-2
d_call: -
j_call: TRBJ2-7
clone_size: -
cdr3_aa: CASSLAGISYEQYF
cdr3_nt: TGTGCCAGCAGCTTAGCGGGCATCTCCTACGAGCAGTACTTC

v_call: TRBV13
d_call: -
j_call: TRBJ2-3
clone_size: -
cdr3_aa: CASSLSPDSTDTQYF
cdr3_nt: TGTGCCAGCAGCTTATCCCCAGATAGCACAGATACGCAGTATTTT

v_call: TRBV28
d_call: TRBD2
j_call: TRBJ2-1
clone_size: -
cdr3_aa: CASIGGVQTSGRRDEQFF
cdr3_nt: TGTGCCAGCATCGGGGGGGTTCAGACTAGCGGGAGGAGGGATGAGCAGTTCTTC

v_call: TRBV5-4
d_call: -
j_call: TRBJ1-6
clone_size: -
cdr3_aa: CASSLRGNSPLHF
cdr3_nt: TGTGCCAGCAGCTTGCGGGGAAATTCACCCCTCCACTTT

v_call: TRBV5-1
d_call: TRBD2
j_call: TRBJ2-3
clone_size: once
cdr3_aa: CASSPPTSGSTDTQYF
cdr3_nt: TGCGCCAGCAGCCCCCCGACTAGCGGGAGCACAGATACGCAGTATTTT

v_call: TRBV7-3
d_call: -
j_call: TRBJ2-1
clone_size: -
cdr3_aa: CASSSAVTRSAYNEQFF
cdr3_nt: TGTGCCAGCAGCTCAGCGGTAACTCGGTCCGCCTACAATGAGCAGTTCTTC

v_call: TRBV9
d_call: TRBD2
j_call: TRBJ2-1
clone_size: -
cdr3_aa: CASSVASGVYNEQFF
cdr3_nt: TGTGCCAGCAGCGTAGCTAGCGGGGTATACAATGAGCAGTTCTTC

v_call: TRBV10-3
d_call: TRBD2
j_call: TRBJ2-1
clone_size: -
cdr3_aa: CAIRRTSGGANEQFF
cdr3_nt: TGTGCCATCAGACGCACTAGCGGGGGGGCCAATGAGCAGTTCTTC

v_call: TRBV25-1
d_call: -
j_call: TRBJ1-1
clone_size: -
cdr3_aa: CASSEQGMNTEAFF
cdr3_nt: TGTGCCAGCAGTGAACAGGGTATGAACACTGAAGCTTTCTTT